One sample yielded the 13 T cell receptor beta chains listed below, sequenced in a study of molecular identifiers for immune sequencing clone quantification. TCRdb analysed the PCR reads with MiXCR anew, one entry per CDR3 protein. Here the sample spans over 600,000 distinct CDR3 sequences, just under 20% being singletons. Sequencing was performed on naive CD8+ T cells from blood, with Jurkat cell RNA spiked in. Subset reported: FACS-sorted CD8+CD4-CCR7+CD45RA+ naive T cells. The receptors here all came from a human donor in good health. Some libraries in this study had Jurkat cell RNA spiked in.

This clonotype was counted many times. The CDR3 DNA follows: TGTGCCAGCAGCCCCACAGGGCTAGCGGGGGGGCCTAGCACAGATACGCAGTATTTT. It translates to CASSPTGLAGGPSTDTQYF. The chain carries TRBV6-5 and TRBJ2-3; 12 nucleotides agree with TRBD2. Germline CDR1 MNHEY, CDR2 SVGAGI. The CDR3 sequence is 19 residues long. Unmatched junction bases numbered 13, after V lost 6 bases and J lost 0 bases.

V gene TRBV28 combines with J gene TRBJ2-7; perhaps TRBD1 as D (5 bases). CDR1 is MDHEN, CDR2 SYDVKM, per germline. The ends were cut back, 6 bases at V and 2 bases at J, with 20 bases in the middle. The CDR3 is 16 amino acids. The CDR3 sequence: CASRQGVGLSAYEQYF. The CDR3 DNA follows: TGTGCCAGCAGGCAGGGTGTGGGTCTATCCGCCTACGAGCAGTACTTC.

This clonotype occurred many times. The genes are TRBV12-3 or TRBV12-4 and TRBJ2-1; D ambiguous. The length of the CDR3 is 13 residues. The V end was cut by 4 bases, the J end by 4 bases, with 8 bases between. The DNA for the CDR3 is TGTGCCAGCAGTTGGGAAAGATACAATGAGCAGTTCTTC. This gives the protein CASSWERYNEQFF.

This clonotype appeared a few times. This rearrangement joins TRBV12-3 or TRBV12-4 to TRBJ2-3; TRBD2 matches at 8 bases. V was pared by 7 bases and J by 2 bases, with 5 bases of the junction left unmatched. The CDR3 runs to 14 residues. In nucleotides, the CDR3 is TGTGCCAGCATTCTTAGCGGGGACACAGATACGCAGTATTTT. Its translation is CASILSGDTDTQYF.

This clonotype has more than one count but fewer than ten. This rearrangement joins TRBV12-5 to TRBJ2-3, with unresolved D. Trimming left V 4 bases short and J 1 base short, with 6 bases between. In germline, CDR1 is LGHNT, CDR2 FRNRAP. The CDR3 is 13 residues long. DNA for the CDR3: TGTGCTAGTGGTTCCCTGCGCACAGATACGCAGTATTTT. Its translation is CASGSLRTDTQYF.

The chain combines TRBV4-3 with TRBJ1-2, with D unresolved. Trimming left V 0 bases short and J 7 bases short, with 12 bases between. The CDR3 spans 14 residues. The germline gives CDR1 LGHNA, CDR2 YSLEER. The CDR3 reads CASSQDMTQLGYTF. CDR3 DNA sequence: TGCGCCAGCAGCCAAGATATGACACAGCTTGGCTACACCTTC.

The J gene is TRBJ2-5, the V gene TRBV27; D possibly uses TRBD1 or TRBD2 (5 bases each). CDR1 is MNHEY, CDR2 SMNVEV, per germline (reference sequence). The germline V and J ends were trimmed by 6 bases and 1 base, with 12 bases remaining between them. This CDR3 is built from 14 residues. CDR3 residues: CASRPGRFQETQYF. The CDR3 coding sequence is TGTGCCAGCAGGCCGGGACGGTTCCAAGAGACCCAGTACTTC.

This clonotype was seen ten or more times. The chain couples TRBV30 to TRBJ2-7, with D tentatively TRBD1 (5 bases). This CDR3 region has 13 residues. Trimming removed 4 bases from V and 5 bases from J, with 15 bases in between. The germline gives CDR1 GTSNPN, CDR2 SVGIG (reference sequence). The CDR3 reads CAWTLGASDEQYF. CDR3 nucleotide sequence: TGTGCCTGGACCCTAGGGGCCTCGGACGAGCAGTACTTC. Variable domain in full (rest from reference TRBV30 and TRBJ2-7): SQTIHQWPATLVQPVGSPLSLECTVEGTSNPNLYWYRQAAGRGLQLLFYSVGIGQISSEVPQNLSASRPQDRQFILSSKKLLLSDSGFYLCAWTLGASDEQYFGPGTRLTVT.

The sample holds many counts of this clonotype. CDR3 nucleotide sequence: TGCAGTGCTTCCTTGACTAGCGGGAGGGCCAATGAGCAGTTCTTC. Protein product: CSASLTSGRANEQFF. The V gene is TRBV20-1, the J gene TRBJ2-1; 14 positions agree with TRBD2. CDR1 is DFQATT, CDR2 SNEGSKA, per germline (reference sequence). This CDR3 region has 15 residues. J was trimmed by 6 bases and V by 5 bases; bases with no gene match: 6.

This chain uses TRBV6-2 or TRBV6-3 with TRBJ2-7, with 11 bases aligning to TRBD2. The germline gives CDR1 MNHEY, CDR2 SVGEGT. This CDR3 region has 15 residues. V was pared by 6 bases and J by 3 bases, with 7 bases of the junction left unmatched. Here the CDR3 reads CASSHPTSGSYEQYF. The CDR3 nucleotides read TGTGCCAGCAGCCACCCCACTAGCGGGAGCTACGAGCAGTACTTC.

With respect to this clonotype: This may be a read error, as it is one base from a much larger clone. This chain links TRBV5-6 with TRBJ1-1; D uncertain. Per the germline V gene, CDR1 is SGHDT and CDR2 is YYEEEE. This CDR3 is built from 14 residues. The CDR3 loop reads CVSSFGEWDTEAFF. DNA for the CDR3: TGTGTCAGCAGCTTTGGGGAGTGGGACACTGAAGCTTTCTTT.

The chain carries TRBV6-6 and TRBJ2-3; D possibly matches TRBD1 or TRBD2 (6 bases each). Germline CDR1 is MNHNY and CDR2 is SVGAGI (reference sequence). The V end was cut by 8 bases, the J end by 2 bases, with 20 bases between. The CDR3 totals 16 residues. The CDR3 DNA reads as TGTGCCAGCGGCCTACAGGGAGGATCTTCCACAGATACGCAGTATTTT. It translates to CASGLQGGSSTDTQYF.

This clonotype was detected ten times or more. The V call is TRBV20-1, the J call TRBJ2-3; TRBD2 matches 8 bases. The germline gives CDR1 DFQATT, CDR2 SNEGSKA (reference sequence). The CDR3 consists of 14 residues. Trimming took 6 bases from V and 2 from J; bases not matched to a gene: 7. Here the CDR3 reads CSADGTSNTDTQYF. CDR3 nucleotides: TGCAGTGCCGACGGGACTAGTAACACAGATACGCAGTATTTT.